This T cell receptor (beta chain) was sequenced for a study of blood T cell repertoires in COVID-19. Study-wide background: Sources were T cells, B-cell-depleted T cells, or PBMCs; the material itself was cDNA or gDNA.

This CDR3 comprises 14 residues. In germline, CDR1 is SNHLY, CDR2 FYNNEI. Comment on this clone: An end of the junction differs from the germline gene, which may be a read error.

In the source study's methods: The assay estimated nucleated cells by amplifying reference gene primers. TCRdb's table, derived via immunoSEQ multiplex PCR, lists solely in-frame clones and lacks some. That table gives V, J and clone size, and the DNA gave D and trimming. The sample yields 85,000 to 90,000 clones, more than 70% seen once. The J gene is TRBJ2-7, the V gene TRBV2, with D unclear. The receptor's source is a human donor in a cohort sampled during active COVID-19. Sequenced: peripheral blood. CDR3 nucleotide sequence: TGTGCCAGCAGTGAAAGGTGGGCTGACAACCAGAGTTGCTTC. It yields the protein CASSERWADNQSCF.